The source of this T cell receptor beta chain is a study of blood T cell repertoires in COVID-19. Trimming left V 0 bases short and J 1 base short, with 9 bases between. The CDR3 length is 15 residues. Germline assignment: CDR1 SGHTA and CDR2 FQGTGA. Some clones are missing from TCRdb's copy, which holds only in-frame ones; the method was immunoSEQ multiplex PCR. The sample lists about 320,000 clones, more than 90% occurring once. The chain has TRBV7-3 and TRBJ1-1; D perhaps matches TRBD1 (5 bases). The material sequenced was PBMCs or T cells enriched from blood (not recorded which). This clonotype was obtained from a man aged 55 to 70 who had recovered from COVID-19. The CDR3: CASSLTGQRNTEAFF. The CDR3 bases are TGTGCCAGCAGCTTAACGGGGCAGAGGAACACTGAAGCTTTCTTT.